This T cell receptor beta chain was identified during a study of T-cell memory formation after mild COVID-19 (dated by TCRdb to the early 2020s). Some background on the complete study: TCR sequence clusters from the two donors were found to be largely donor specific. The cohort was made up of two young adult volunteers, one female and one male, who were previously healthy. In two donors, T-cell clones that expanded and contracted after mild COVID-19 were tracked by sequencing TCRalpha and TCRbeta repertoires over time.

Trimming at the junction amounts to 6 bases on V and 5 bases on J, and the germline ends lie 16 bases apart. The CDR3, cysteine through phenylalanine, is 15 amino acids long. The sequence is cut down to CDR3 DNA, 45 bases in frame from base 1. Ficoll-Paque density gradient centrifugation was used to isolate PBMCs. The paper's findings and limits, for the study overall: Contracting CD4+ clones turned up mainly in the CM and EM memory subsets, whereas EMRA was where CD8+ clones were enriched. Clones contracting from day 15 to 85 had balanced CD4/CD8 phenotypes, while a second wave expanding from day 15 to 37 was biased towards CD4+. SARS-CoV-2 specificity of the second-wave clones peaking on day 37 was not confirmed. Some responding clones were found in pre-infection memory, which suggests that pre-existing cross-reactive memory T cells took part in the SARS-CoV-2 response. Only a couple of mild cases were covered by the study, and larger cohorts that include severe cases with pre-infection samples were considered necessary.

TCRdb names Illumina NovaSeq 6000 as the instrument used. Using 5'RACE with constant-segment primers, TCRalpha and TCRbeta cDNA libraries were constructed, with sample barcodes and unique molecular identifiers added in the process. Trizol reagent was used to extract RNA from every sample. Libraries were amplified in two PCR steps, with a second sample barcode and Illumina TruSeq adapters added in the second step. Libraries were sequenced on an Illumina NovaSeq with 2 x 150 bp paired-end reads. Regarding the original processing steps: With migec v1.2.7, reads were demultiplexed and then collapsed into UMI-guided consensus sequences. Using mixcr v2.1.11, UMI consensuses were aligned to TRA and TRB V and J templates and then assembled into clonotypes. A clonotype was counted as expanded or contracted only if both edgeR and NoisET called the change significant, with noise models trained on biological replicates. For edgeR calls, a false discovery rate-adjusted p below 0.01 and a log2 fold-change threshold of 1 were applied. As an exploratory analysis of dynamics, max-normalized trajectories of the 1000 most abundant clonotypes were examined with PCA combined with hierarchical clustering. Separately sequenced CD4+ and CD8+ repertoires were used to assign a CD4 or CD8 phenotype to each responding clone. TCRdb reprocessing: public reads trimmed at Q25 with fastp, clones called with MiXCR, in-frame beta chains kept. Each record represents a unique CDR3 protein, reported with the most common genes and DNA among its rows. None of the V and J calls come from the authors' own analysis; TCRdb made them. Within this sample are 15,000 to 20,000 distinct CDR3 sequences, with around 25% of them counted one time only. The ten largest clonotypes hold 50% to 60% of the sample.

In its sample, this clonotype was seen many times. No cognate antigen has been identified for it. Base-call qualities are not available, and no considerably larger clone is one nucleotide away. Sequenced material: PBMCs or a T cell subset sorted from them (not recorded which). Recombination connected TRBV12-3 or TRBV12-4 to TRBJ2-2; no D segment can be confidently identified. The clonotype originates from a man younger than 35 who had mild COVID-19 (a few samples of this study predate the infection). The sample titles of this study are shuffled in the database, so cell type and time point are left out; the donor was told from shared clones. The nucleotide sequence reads TGTGCCAGCAGATCCCTCTCGAGTAGAACCGGGGAGCTGTTTTTT. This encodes CASRSLSSRTGELFF.